The present T cell receptor beta chain was sequenced within a study of beta chain features in type 1 diabetes. Study-level information: The number of sorted cells examined across all samples was around 98 million. Points from the study as a whole: All four CD4+ subsets of Type 1 diabetes patients contained TCRB CDR3s that were moderately but significantly shorter. VDJ junctions in type 1 diabetes patients carried more deletions and fewer insertions.

V dropped 5 bases and J dropped 9 bases, with 17 bases sitting between them. Per germline, CDR1 SGHVS and CDR2 FQNEAQ. The CDR3 extends over 14 amino acids. All sorted populations exceeded 95% purity. Every bit of the isolated RNA underwent reverse transcription, so sequencing read expressed TCRB transcripts. Sequencing was performed with immunoSEQ multiplex PCR; in TCRdb, only in-frame clones are kept and a portion is missing. This table has 310,000 or so clones, about a tenth appearing once. This clone occurred once. Its matching antigen is unknown. This chain links TRBV7-8 with TRBJ1-5; D ambiguous. This TCR was sampled from a man between 25 and 39 years old with type 1 diabetes. Sequenced input: central memory CD4+ T cells from blood. The CDR3 here is CASSISRDFRPQHF. As DNA, the CDR3 is TGTGCCAGCAGCATAAGTAGGGATTTTCGGCCCCAGCATTTT.